This is a list of T cell receptor beta chains from one sample in a study of blood T cell repertoires in COVID-19. Using immunoSEQ multiplex PCR, the repertoire was profiled, and TCRdb retains in-frame clones only, with some absent. This repertoire shows more than 85,000 clones, 86% found once; its top ten account for 2.7%. The sequencing input was PBMCs or T cells enriched from blood (not recorded which). The receptors were gathered from a woman in her forties or fifties who had recovered from COVID-19. CDR3s leave out the opening cysteine and the closing phenylalanine or tryptophan. A row's size may be missing; if present it is once, few, many or a size class.

V	J	size	CDR3
TRBV5-5	TRBJ2-2	NA	ASSLLPGELF
TRBV10-3	TRBJ2-5	NA	ASSGGLQETQY
TRBV6-2/TRBV6-3	TRBJ2-3	NA	ASSYPPGQGSDTQY
TRBV3-1/TRBV3-2	TRBJ2-3	NA	ASSRTGLTDTQY
TRBV28	TRBJ2-7	NA	ASSFSGHINYEQY
TRBV3-1/TRBV3-2	TRBJ2-3	once	ASSPTGRVAPDTQY
TRBV16	TRBJ2-2	few	ASSLTGEAGELF
TRBV29-1	TRBJ1-2	NA	SVESIQGDGYT
TRBV28	TRBJ2-7	NA	ASNGQGDLSYEQY
TRBV19	TRBJ2-3	NA	ASSMGLAGGSDTQY
TRBV10-2	TRBJ2-5	NA	ASSEGLAGAHQETQY
TRBV4-1	TRBJ2-7	NA	ASSLGLAVSYEQY
TRBV29-1	TRBJ2-7	NA	SVDPGTGGHEQY
TRBV27	TRBJ2-3	NA	ASRTSGSTDTQY
TRBV18	TRBJ1-2	NA	ASSPNQERYT
TRBV7-9	TRBJ2-7	NA	ASSLVLHPYEQY
TRBV3-1/TRBV3-2	TRBJ1-4	NA	ASSPRPQGYNEKLF
TRBV5-8	TRBJ2-7	once	ASPRGYEQY
TRBV19	TRBJ2-3	NA	ASSRGRGTDTQY
TRBV19	TRBJ2-1	NA	ASSIQADNEQF
TRBV7-9	TRBJ1-1	NA	ASSGNRGLNTEAF
TRBV30	TRBJ1-6	NA	AWSVRMGGGNSPLH
TRBV6-2/TRBV6-3	TRBJ2-2	NA	ASSPPGLGGPGELF
TRBV30	TRBJ2-3	NA	AWGTSRITDTQY
TRBV7-3	TRBJ2-4	once	ASSLTGQGLQY
TRBV28	TRBJ2-1	NA	ASSSPGTGNNEQF
TRBV5-1	TRBJ2-3	NA	ASSGREGTDTQY
TRBV9	TRBJ1-1	NA	ASSVVRGDTEAF
TRBV15	TRBJ2-1	NA	ATSRGGTSAREQF
TRBV5-5	TRBJ2-7	NA	ASSLRWGVLYEQY
TRBV9	TRBJ2-1	once	ASSVGTHRNEQF
TRBV3-1/TRBV3-2	TRBJ2-2	once	ASSQVGGNTGELF
TRBV20-1	TRBJ1-1	once	SASFAGNTEAF
TRBV5-1	TRBJ2-7	NA	ASSRWTGGSYEQY
TRBV27	TRBJ1-6	NA	ASSPLNSPLH
TRBV7-2	TRBJ2-3	once	ASSLVFGSGRTDTQY
TRBV18	TRBJ2-3	NA	ASSPPETGGTDTQY
TRBV7-3	TRBJ2-7	NA	ASSLLGGTAYEQY
TRBV24-1	TRBJ1-5	NA	ATSDTKGGGQPQH
TRBV10-3	TRBJ2-7	once	AIRTSDLLYEQY
TRBV9	TRBJ2-3	NA	ASSVATGQGAIGTQY
TRBV6-5	TRBJ1-1	NA	ASRVTGVNTEAF
TRBV27	TRBJ1-6	NA	ASGGGDSYNSPLH
TRBV9	TRBJ2-7	NA	ASSVGGDSYEQY